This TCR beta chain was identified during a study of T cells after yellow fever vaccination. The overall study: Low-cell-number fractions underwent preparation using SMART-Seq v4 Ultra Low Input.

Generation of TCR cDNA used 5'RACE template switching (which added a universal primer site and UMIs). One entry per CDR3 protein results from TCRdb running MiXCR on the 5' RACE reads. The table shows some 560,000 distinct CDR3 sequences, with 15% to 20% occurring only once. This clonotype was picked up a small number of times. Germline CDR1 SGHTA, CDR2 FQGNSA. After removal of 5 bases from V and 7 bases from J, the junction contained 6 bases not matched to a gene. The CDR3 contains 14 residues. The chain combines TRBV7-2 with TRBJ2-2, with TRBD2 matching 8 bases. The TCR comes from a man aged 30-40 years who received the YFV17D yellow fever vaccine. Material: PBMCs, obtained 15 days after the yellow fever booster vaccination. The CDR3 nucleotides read TGTGCCAGCAGCCATAGCGGGAAAAGCGGGGAGCTGTTTTTT. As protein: CASSHSGKSGELFF. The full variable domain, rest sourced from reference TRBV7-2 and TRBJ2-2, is GAGVSQSPSNKVTEKGKDVELRCDPISGHTALYWYRQSLGQGLEFLIYFQGNSAPDKSGLPSDRFSAERTGGSVSTLTIQRTQQEDSAVYLCASSHSGKSGELFFGEGSRLTVL.